One sample yielded the 14 T cell receptor beta chains listed below, sequenced in a study of post-analysis software for immune sequencing data. Study-wide findings and caveats: The five TRBV segments detected at higher frequency in patients than in controls included TRBV5-6, TRBV5-1 and TRBV20-1.

Unique molecular identifiers tagged the TCR beta cDNA libraries. TCRdb redid the calling of the PCR reads with MiXCR, one entry per CDR3 protein. The sample holds about 540,000 distinct CDR3 sequences; roughly 34% are singletons and the top ten take less than 6%. Their target antigens are unknown. The sequenced material came from blood. The receptors originated from a girl younger than 18 with multiple sclerosis.

J is TRBJ2-5 and V is TRBV18; 9 nucleotides agree with TRBD1. V was clipped by 4 bases and J by 11 bases; unmatched bases: 14. This CDR3 has 15 residues. Germline CDR1 reads KGHSH; CDR2 reads LQKENI. CDR3 nucleotides: TGTGCCAGCTCACAGGGGACAGGGCCGCACAATGAGCAGTACTTC. Its translation is CASSQGTGPHNEQYF. Full variable domain (outside the CDR3, taken from reference TRBV18 and TRBJ2-5): NAGVMQNPRHLVRRRGQEARLRCSPMKGHSHVYWYRQLPEEGLKFMVYLQKENIIDESGMPKERFSAEFPKEGPSILRIQQVVRGDSAAYFCASSQGTGPHNEQYFGPGTRLLVL.

The chain joins TRBV7-8 to TRBJ2-5; possible D gene TRBD1, 6 bases. Trimming removed 5 bases from V and 11 bases from J, with 18 bases in between. This CDR3 is built from 13 residues. From germline, CDR1 is SGHVS and CDR2 FQNEAQ. CDR3 residues: CASSPPTGNEQYF. The CDR3 DNA sequence: TGTGCCAGCAGCCCCCCGACAGGCAATGAGCAGTACTTC.

The CDR3 DNA is TGCGCCAGCAGCTTGGTAGTCGGGAGCTCCTACAATGAGCAGTTCTTC. The encoded protein is CASSLVVGSSYNEQFF. The chain is built from TRBV5-1 and TRBJ2-1; a weak D match, TRBD2 (6 bases). V lost 0 bases to trimming and J lost 0 bases, with 10 bases between them. The CDR3 is 16 residues long. CDR1 SGHRS and CDR2 YFSETQ come from the germline V gene.

This chain links TRBV6-1 with TRBJ1-5; 7 bases fit TRBD1. The V and J ends lost 6 bases and 2 bases, in that order; junction bases with no gene match: 10. This CDR3 is built from 16 residues. The V gene's germline CDR1 is MNHNS and CDR2 SASEGT. The DNA of the CDR3 is TGTGCCAGCAGGCCCCCGGGCGGACAGGGCAATCAGCCCCAGCATTTT. Protein: CASRPPGGQGNQPQHF.

This clonotype has more than one count but fewer than ten. Mismatch with germline at one junction end may stem from a read error. The gene calls are TRBV12-3 or TRBV12-4 and TRBJ2-1; TRBD1 or TRBD2 may be the D gene (5 bases each). There are 16 residues in the CDR3. CDR3 residues: CASWSPPGPPLNGQFF. As DNA, the CDR3 is TGTGCCAGTTGGTCCCCCCCGGGACCCCCCTTAAATGGGCAGTTCTTC.

The rearrangement links TRBV4-1 to TRBJ1-2; TRBD1 agrees at 10 bases. The germline gives CDR1 MGHRA, CDR2 YSYEKL. Losses at the gene ends were 4 bases for V and 4 bases for J; bases not matched to a gene: 6. This CDR3 is built from 15 residues. CDR3 coding DNA: TGCGCCAGCAGCCGGGACAGGGGCAGAATCTATGGCTACACCTTC. It translates to CASSRDRGRIYGYTF.

This clonotype was counted a few times. This chain joins TRBV20-1 and TRBJ1-2; the D gene is possibly TRBD1 (5 bases). Germline lookup yields CDR1 DFQATT and CDR2 SNEGSKA (reference sequence). The CDR3 is 13 amino acids. The V end was cut by 0 bases, the J end by 5 bases, with 10 bases between. The CDR3 loop is CSAREGTTYGYTF. The CDR3 nucleotides read TGCAGTGCTAGAGAAGGGACGACTTATGGCTACACCTTC.

This chain links TRBV5-1 with TRBJ1-6, with TRBD1 as a possible D gene (5 bases). The CDR3 totals 13 residues. V lost 4 bases, J lost 9 bases, and 11 bases lay in between. Germline V CDR1 and CDR2: SGHRS, YFSETQ. In DNA form, the CDR3 reads TGCGCCAGCAGCGCGGGGCCCGGTTCACCCCTCCACTTT. Residues: CASSAGPGSPLHF.

The table lists this clonotype with a few counts. The J gene is TRBJ2-3, the V gene TRBV7-7; D gene uncertain. The CDR3 covers 15 residues. The germline V gene has CDR1 SSHAT and CDR2 FNYEAQ (reference sequence). V lost 4 bases, J lost 3 bases, and 14 bases lay in between. The CDR3 nucleotides read TGTGCCAGCAGCTCATCTATCGGACGGACAGATACGCAGTATTTT. It yields the protein CASSSSIGRTDTQYF.

This sequence joins TRBV30 and TRBJ1-2; a weak D match, TRBD1 (5 bases). Germline CDR1 GTSNPN, CDR2 SVGIG (reference sequence). V was shortened by 4 bases and J by 2 bases, with 8 bases between the two germline ends. This CDR3 spans 12 amino acids. CDR3 residues: CAWNGGNYGYTF. The CDR3 nucleotides are TGTGCCTGGAATGGGGGAAACTATGGCTACACCTTC.

This chain connects TRBV7-2 to TRBJ1-5; D may be TRBD1 (5 bases). Germline V CDR1 and CDR2: SGHTA, FQGNSA. V was clipped by 3 bases and J by 2 bases, with 11 bases between them. The CDR3 is made up of 15 amino acids. CDR3 region: CASSLGGPRNQPQHF. The CDR3 DNA is TGTGCCAGCAGCTTGGGGGGACCCCGCAATCAGCCCCAGCATTTT. The full variable domain, in which reference TRBV7-2 and TRBJ1-5 provide the parts outside the CDR3, is GAGVSQSPSNKVTEKGKDVELRCDPISGHTALYWYRQSLGQGLEFLIYFQGNSAPDKSGLPSDRFSAERTGGSVSTLTIQRTQQEDSAVYLCASSLGGPRNQPQHFGDGTRLSIL.

The V call is TRBV5-6, the J call TRBJ1-2; tentatively, D is TRBD1 (6 bases). From germline, CDR1 is SGHDT and CDR2 YYEEEE. V was shortened by 4 bases and J by 4 bases, with 11 bases between the two germline ends. The length of the CDR3 is 13 residues. CDR3 DNA: TGTGCCAGCAGCGCCGGACAGTCCTATGGCTACACCTTC. Translated, it gives CASSAGQSYGYTF. The full variable domain, with the rest looked up from reference TRBV5-6 and TRBJ1-2, is DAGVTQSPTHLIKTRGQQVTLRCSPKSGHDTVSWYQQALGQGPQFIFQYYEEEERQRGNFPDRFSGHQFPNYSSELNVNALLLGDSALYLCASSAGQSYGYTFGSGTRLTVV.

This chain uses TRBV20-1 with TRBJ1-5, with a possible D match to TRBD1 (6 bases). Trimming pared 3 bases from V and 2 bases from J, leaving 14 bases between. CDR3 length: 15 residues. Germline V gene data show CDR1 as DFQATT and CDR2 as SNEGSKA (reference sequence). The CDR3 DNA follows: TGCAGTGCTAGTCACGACAGGATGGGCAATCAGCCCCAGCATTTT. It translates to CSASHDRMGNQPQHF.

Ten or more counts support this clonotype. The germline gene is not matched at one end of the junction; a read error may be the cause. This chain links TRBV5-1 with TRBJ2-1; D gene unclear. The CDR3 consists of 13 residues. The germline V gene encodes CDR1 SGHRS and CDR2 YFSETQ. CDR3 region: CASSLGSYNEQFF. CDR3 sequence (DNA): TGTGCCAGCAGCTTAGGCTCCTACAATGAGCAGTTCTTC.